This T cell receptor beta chain was identified during a study of blood T cell repertoires in COVID-19. For the study at large: There were acute and convalescent COVID-19 samples, and they came from the United States, Italy and Spain. The cDNA or gDNA used as material had been derived from T cells, B-cell-depleted T cells, or PBMCs.

V dropped 5 bases and J dropped 3 bases, with 13 bases sitting between them. The CDR3 totals 15 residues. Germline V gene lookup returns CDR1 LNHNV and CDR2 YYDKDF (reference sequence). In the original processing: Cell counts per sample came from amplifying reference gene primers. TCRdb keeps only in-frame clones here, not all; method: immunoSEQ multiplex PCR. D and trimming were read from the DNA, whereas the V and J calls and clone size are those reported in that table. The data show around 320,000 clones, roughly nine tenths seen once. The chain employs TRBV15 and TRBJ1-4, with D uncertain. This clonotype originated in a young man with active or convalescent COVID-19. The sample was peripheral blood. CDR3 sequence reads: CATSGRLFANEKLFF. Written as DNA, the CDR3 is TGTGCCACCAGCGGCAGGCTTTTCGCTAATGAAAAACTGTTTTTT.